Below are 21 T cell receptor beta chains sequenced from a single sample in a study of cytomegalovirus exposure and HLA in healthy donors. The PCR employed 60 Vbeta primers together with 13 Jbeta primers. The data were produced by immunoSEQ multiplex PCR, yet TCRdb's version contains in-frame clones alone and is incomplete. The sample consists of about 190,000 clones, around 85% of them appearing once. The sample was PBMCs. These receptors all come from a man between 50 and 59 years old in good health and CMV-seronegative.

V gene TRBV12-5 combines with J gene TRBJ2-4; a possible D gene is TRBD1 (6 bases). V shed 8 bases and J shed 13 bases, with 15 bases lying between them. Germline V gene lookup returns CDR1 LGHNT and CDR2 FRNRAP. The CDR3 consists of 11 residues. DNA of the CDR3: TGTGCTAGTACCCTCGGACAGTCCCAGTACTTC. Translating gives CASTLGQSQYF.

This clone came up once. The J gene is TRBJ2-3, the V gene TRBV2; tentatively, D is TRBD1 (5 bases). The V and J ends lost 5 bases and 1 base respectively, with 7 bases between them. The V gene's germline CDR1 is SNHLY and CDR2 FYNNEI. The CDR3 length is 13 residues. CDR3 bases: TGTGCCAGCAGTAGCAGGGGCACAGATACGCAGTATTTT. It codes for CASSSRGTDTQYF.

As regards this clone: A read error may account for a junction end that differs from germline. The rearrangement links TRBV7-7 to TRBJ2-5; a possible D gene is TRBD1 (6 bases). This CDR3 is 15 amino acids long. The germline CDR1 and CDR2 sequences are SSHAT and FNYEAQ (reference sequence). As DNA, the CDR3 is TGTGCTAGCAGCTTAGGTGGGACAACTGAAGAGACCCAGTACTTC. It yields the protein CASSLGGTTEETQYF.

The chain links TRBV5-6 to TRBJ2-1, with D possibly matching TRBD2 (6 bases). CDR1 is SGHDT, CDR2 YYEEEE, per germline. This CDR3 has 14 residues. The ends were cut back, 4 bases at V and 7 bases at J, with 15 bases in the middle. CDR3 sequence: CASSTPGGRNEQFF. The CDR3 nucleotides are TGTGCCAGCAGCACACCCGGGGGACGGAATGAGCAGTTCTTC.

The rearrangement links TRBV9 to TRBJ2-5; 11 positions agree with TRBD1. The CDR3 has 15 amino acids. The V segment lost 3 bases and the J segment 5 bases; nucleotides outside the gene matches: 6. Per germline, CDR1 SGDLS and CDR2 YYNGEE. The CDR3 nucleotides are TGTGCCAGCAGCGCTGTGGACAGGGGGCTGGAGACCCAGTACTTC. Amino acids: CASSAVDRGLETQYF.

The chain carries TRBV14 and TRBJ2-4; D is possibly TRBD2 (7 bases). CDR3 length: 15 residues. Germline V CDR1 and CDR2: SGHDN, FVKESK. V lost 1 base and J lost 3, with 10 bases in between. The CDR3 spells CASSQVGGVKNIQYF. CDR3 coding DNA: TGTGCCAGCAGCCAAGTAGGGGGGGTCAAAAACATTCAGTACTTC. Combining the CDR3 with reference TRBV14 and TRBJ2-4 gives the whole variable domain EAGVTQFPSHSVIEKGQTVTLRCDPISGHDNLYWYRRVMGKEIKFLLHFVKESKQDESGMPNNRFLAERTGGTYSTLKVQPAELEDSGVYFCASSQVGGVKNIQYFGAGTRLSVL.

Here the CDR3 DNA reads TGTGCCAGCAGTCTACAGGGGGACGAGCAGTACTTC. This gives the protein CASSLQGDEQYF. The chain employs TRBV14 and TRBJ2-7; 8 nucleotides agree with TRBD1. From germline, CDR1 is SGHDN and CDR2 FVKESK. CDR3 length equals 12 residues. V trimming: 6 bases; J trimming: 5 bases; junction bases outside the gene matches: 3.

This chain connects TRBV2 to TRBJ2-1, with D unresolved. The CDR3 is made up of 11 amino acids. The germline gives CDR1 SNHLY, CDR2 FYNNEI. The V gene lost 6 bases and the J gene lost 12 bases, with 12 bases spanning the gap. Written as DNA, the CDR3 is TGTGCCAGCAGCCCCGCCAAGAGGCAGTTCTTC. Translation: CASSPAKRQFF. The whole variable domain, remainder taken from reference TRBV2 and TRBJ2-1, is EPEVTQTPSHQVTQMGQEVILRCVPISNHLYFYWYRQILGQKVEFLVSFYNNEISEKSEIFDDQFSVERPDGSNFTLKIRSTKLEDSAMYFCASSPAKRQFFGPGTRLTVL.

This chain connects TRBV27 to TRBJ1-6, with a possible D match to TRBD1 (6 bases). The CDR3 consists of 14 residues. Trimming left V 6 bases short and J 4 bases short, with 10 bases between. Germline CDR1 reads MNHEY; CDR2 reads SMNVEV (reference sequence). The DNA of the CDR3 is TGTGCCAGCAGGAACGACAGGTATAATTCACCCCTCCACTTT. Translating gives CASRNDRYNSPLHF.

The CDR3, as DNA: TGTGCCACCGTGGACAGGGCTAATACCCCCGAGCAGTACTTC. Its translation is CATVDRANTPEQYF. The chain is built from TRBV10-3 and TRBJ2-7; 8 bases are shared with TRBD1. This CDR3 comprises 14 residues. Germline V CDR1 and CDR2: ENHRY, SYGVKD. Losses at the gene ends were 10 bases for V and 6 bases for J; bases not matched to a gene: 14.

V and J are TRBV9 and TRBJ1-4; D not resolved. Per the germline V gene, CDR1 is SGDLS and CDR2 is YYNGEE. Trimming left V 4 bases short and J 14 bases short, with 15 bases between. This CDR3 is 12 amino acids long. This chain's CDR3 is CASSSGEGSLFF. In DNA, the CDR3 is TGTGCCAGCAGCTCCGGGGAAGGGAGTCTGTTTTTT.

The rearrangement joins TRBV5-5 to TRBJ1-1, with 10 bases fitting TRBD1. From germline, CDR1 is SGHKS and CDR2 YYEKEE (reference sequence). V shed 4 bases and J 5 bases; nucleotides not matched to a gene: 2. The CDR3 runs to 13 residues. CDR3 residues: CASSRDRGTEAFF. The CDR3 region has the DNA TGTGCCAGCAGCAGGGACAGGGGTACTGAAGCTTTCTTT.

The rearrangement links TRBV5-1 to TRBJ2-7, with 11 bases aligning to TRBD1. Unmatched junction bases numbered 2, after V lost 0 bases and J lost 3 bases. Looked up from germline, CDR1 is SGHRS and CDR2 is YFSETQ. The CDR3 contains 15 residues. The CDR3 bases are TGCGCCAGCAGCTTGGTTGGGACAGGGGGCTACGAGCAGTACTTC. The encoded protein is CASSLVGTGGYEQYF.

The chain recombines TRBV2 with TRBJ2-3, with 10 bases aligning to TRBD2. Germline V lookup: CDR1 SNHLY, CDR2 FYNNEI. Trimming removed 11 bases from V and 2 bases from J; junction bases left unmatched: 7. The CDR3 is made up of 14 amino acids. CDR3 DNA: TGTGCCTGGCGAGCGGGGGGGTTCACAGATACGCAGTATTTT. It is translated as CAWRAGGFTDTQYF. The whole variable domain, remainder taken from reference TRBV2 and TRBJ2-3, is EPEVTQTPSHQVTQMGQEVILRCVPISNHLYFYWYRQILGQKVEFLVSFYNNEISEKSEIFDDQFSVERPDGSNFTLKIRSTKLEDSAMYFCAWRAGGFTDTQYFGPGTRLTVL.

J is TRBJ1-1 and V is TRBV7-9, with 7 bases aligning to TRBD1. The CDR3 loop spans 15 amino acids. V trimming: 6 bases; J trimming: 1 base; junction bases outside the gene matches: 8. CDR1 and CDR2 (germline): SEHNR, FQNEAQ (reference sequence). In nucleotides, the CDR3 is TGTGCCAGCAGAAGGGGGCCATCAAAGAACACTGAAGCTTTCTTT. Residues: CASRRGPSKNTEAFF.

In this sample, this clone turned up once. The gene calls are TRBV9 and TRBJ1-1; 7 nucleotides agree with TRBD1. There are 14 residues in the CDR3. CDR1 is SGDLS, CDR2 YYNGEE, per germline. Trimming removed 4 bases from V and 0 bases from J; junction bases left unmatched: 3. DNA for the CDR3: TGTGCCAGCAGCATACAGGGGATGAACACTGAAGCTTTCTTT. Translating gives CASSIQGMNTEAFF.

The genes are TRBV27 and TRBJ1-6, with TRBD1 matching 8 bases. V was clipped by 5 bases and J by 9 bases; unmatched bases: 15. In germline, CDR1 is MNHEY, CDR2 SMNVEV (reference sequence). CDR3 length: 17 residues. The CDR3 loop reads CASSPQLMRQGFSPLHF. CDR3 coding DNA: TGTGCCAGCAGTCCCCAACTGATGCGACAGGGGTTTTCACCCCTCCACTTT.

A few counts support this clone. V usage is TRBV7-6 and J usage is TRBJ1-1; D not resolved. V was cut by 1 base and J by 5 bases, with 14 bases left in between. The V gene's germline CDR1 is SGHVS and CDR2 FNYEAQ. The CDR3 length is 15 residues. The DNA for the CDR3 is TGTGCCAGCAGCTTAGACCGGGTAAGGTGGACTGAAGCTTTCTTT. It translates to CASSLDRVRWTEAFF.

V and J are TRBV15 and TRBJ1-4; weak D call: TRBD1 (5 bases). The CDR3 has 15 residues. Deletions cut 1 base from V and 8 bases from J, with 14 bases between. CDR1 is LNHNV, CDR2 YYDKDF, per germline (reference sequence). This chain's CDR3 is CATSRVSSRGEKLFF. The CDR3 DNA sequence: TGTGCCACCAGCAGAGTCTCCTCAAGGGGCGAAAAACTGTTTTTT.

This rearrangement joins TRBV9 to TRBJ2-3; 7 bases map to TRBD1. J lost 5 bases, V lost 7 bases, and 4 bases had no gene match. CDR3 length: 12 residues. CDR1 and CDR2 from the germline V gene are SGDLS and YYNGEE. The CDR3 region has the DNA TGTGCCAGCGGTAGACAGGGAGATACGCAGTATTTT. It yields the protein CASGRQGDTQYF.

The chain has TRBV5-1 and TRBJ1-1; possibly TRBD1 for D (5 bases). CDR1 SGHRS and CDR2 YFSETQ come from the germline V gene. Deletions cut 0 bases from V and 4 bases from J, with 10 bases between. The CDR3 totals 14 residues. This CDR3 is CASSLGDFLTEAFF. The DNA for the CDR3 is TGCGCCAGCAGCTTGGGGGACTTTCTCACTGAAGCTTTCTTT.